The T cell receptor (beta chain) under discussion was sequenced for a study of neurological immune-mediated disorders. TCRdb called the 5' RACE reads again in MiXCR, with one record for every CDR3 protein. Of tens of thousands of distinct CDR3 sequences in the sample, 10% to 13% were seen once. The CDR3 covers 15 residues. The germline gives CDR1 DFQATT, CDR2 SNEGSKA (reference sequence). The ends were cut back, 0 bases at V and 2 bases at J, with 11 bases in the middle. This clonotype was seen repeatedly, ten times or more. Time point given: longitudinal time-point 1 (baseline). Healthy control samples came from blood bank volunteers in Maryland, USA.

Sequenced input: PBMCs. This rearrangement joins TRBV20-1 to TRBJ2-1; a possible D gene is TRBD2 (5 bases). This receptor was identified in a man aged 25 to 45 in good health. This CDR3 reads CSAREERMAYNEQFF. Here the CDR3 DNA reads TGCAGTGCTAGAGAGGAGCGGATGGCCTACAATGAGCAGTTCTTC.